The 5 T cell receptor beta chains listed next were all sequenced from one sample in a study of OX40 agonist ivuxolimab in advanced cancers. Generated by immunoSEQ multiplex PCR, the TCRdb table keeps only in-frame clones and is missing some. Among 100,000 or so clones listed, 90% to 96% were seen once. The starting material was CD4+ or CD8+ T cells sorted from blood, obtained in a trial of the OX40 agonist ivuxolimab. All receptors derive from an adult with an advanced solid tumor such as melanoma, head and neck, liver or kidney cancer.

The rearrangement uses TRBV19 and TRBJ1-5, with D possibly TRBD1 on 5 matching bases. Between the trimmed V and J ends, which lost 6 bases and 6 bases, there was a span of 15 bases. The CDR3 sequence is 14 residues long. CDR1 and CDR2 from the germline V gene are LNHDA and SQIVND (reference sequence). CDR3 coding DNA: TGTGCCAGTAGCCACGGGACTTTAGGTCAGCCCCAGCATTTT. Protein product: CASSHGTLGQPQHF.

This chain joins TRBV9 and TRBJ2-1, with D hard to call. Germline CDR1 reads SGDLS; CDR2 reads YYNGEE. The ends were cut back, 0 bases at V and 5 bases at J, with 6 bases in the middle. This CDR3 region has 13 residues. The CDR3 spells CASSVAGDNEQFF. The CDR3 nucleotides read TGTGCCAGCAGCGTAGCTGGGGACAATGAGCAGTTCTTC.

The chain employs TRBV27 and TRBJ2-5; 11 bases are shared with TRBD2. This CDR3 comprises 16 residues. In germline, CDR1 is MNHEY, CDR2 SMNVEV (reference sequence). The J segment lost 5 bases and the V segment lost 5 bases, leaving 10 bases of the junction unmatched. The CDR3 coding sequence is TGTGCCAGCAGTCTAATTCTAGCGGGAGGTGGGGAGACCCAGTACTTC. It translates to CASSLILAGGGETQYF.

This chain connects TRBV2 to TRBJ1-5; no clear D. The germline CDR1 and CDR2 sequences are SNHLY and FYNNEI. CDR3 length equals 16 residues. Trimming removed 5 bases at V and 0 bases at J, with 14 bases between. The CDR3 is CASSPTGSYSNQPQHF. The DNA for the CDR3 is TGTGCCAGCAGTCCTACGGGCAGCTATAGCAATCAGCCCCAGCATTTT.

In nucleotides, the CDR3 is TGTGCCAGCAGCTTAATTCCCGGGTCTTATGAGCAGTTCTTC. This translates into CASSLIPGSYEQFF. The chain joins TRBV7-2 to TRBJ2-1; no reliable D call. The germline V gene encodes CDR1 SGHTA and CDR2 FQGNSA. The CDR3 length is 14 residues. V lost 2 bases and J 8 bases, leaving 13 bases between the germline ends.